Below are 18 T cell receptor beta chains sequenced from a single sample in a study of PD-L1 blockade in urothelial cancer. The method was immunoSEQ multiplex PCR; TCRdb's version includes in-frame clones alone and lacks a portion of them. The sample shows about 51,000 clones, around 86% of them seen only once. The sequencing here drew on PBMCs, taken around atezolizumab (anti-PD-L1) treatment. These receptor sequences come from a man aged 55-75 years with urothelial cancer.

The V gene is TRBV18, the J gene TRBJ2-7; perhaps TRBD2 as D (5 bases). CDR1 is KGHSH, CDR2 LQKENI, per germline. There are 13 residues in the CDR3. Trimming removed 5 bases at V and 1 base at J, with 9 bases between. The DNA of the CDR3 is TGTGCCAGCTCATCCGGGGAGTCCTACGAGCAGTACTTC. Residues: CASSSGESYEQYF. The variable domain in full, with the rest retrieved from reference TRBV18 and TRBJ2-7, is NAGVMQNPRHLVRRRGQEARLRCSPMKGHSHVYWYRQLPEEGLKFMVYLQKENIIDESGMPKERFSAEFPKEGPSILRIQQVVRGDSAAYFCASSSGESYEQYFGPGTRLTVT.

The chain has TRBV27 and TRBJ2-3; a weak D match, TRBD1 (6 bases). Trimming took 5 bases from V and 2 from J, leaving 23 bases between them. CDR1 MNHEY and CDR2 SMNVEV come from the germline V gene (reference sequence). The CDR3 spans 18 residues. CDR3 in DNA: TGTGCCAGCAGTCGCCATCCCCTCCCAGGGGCTCTCACAGATACGCAGTATTTT. Protein: CASSRHPLPGALTDTQYF.

The CDR3 region has the DNA TGTGCCATCAGTGAGTGGAGGGCAGAGGGCTACACCTTC. Amino acid sequence: CAISEWRAEGYTF. This chain links TRBV10-3 with TRBJ1-2, with D hard to call. V was pared by 1 base and J by 8 bases, with 11 bases between. CDR1 is ENHRY and CDR2 is SYGVKD in the germline V gene. CDR3 length: 13 residues.

The chain uses TRBV5-1 and TRBJ2-1; TRBD2 matches 13 bases. Looked up from germline, CDR1 is SGHRS and CDR2 is YFSETQ. The CDR3 length is 17 residues. V gave up 7 bases and J gave up 8 bases; unmatched junction bases: 15. CDR3: CASSLSWTSGSWDEQFF. In DNA, the CDR3 is TGCGCCAGCTCTCTTTCCTGGACTAGCGGGAGTTGGGATGAGCAGTTCTTC.

This chain connects TRBV7-9 to TRBJ1-1; 7 positions agree with TRBD1. Germline lookup yields CDR1 SEHNR and CDR2 FQNEAQ (reference sequence). The CDR3 is 16 amino acids. V shed 4 bases and J 1 base; nucleotides not matched to a gene: 9. CDR3 in DNA: TGTGCCAGCAGCTCCCAACCGGGACAGAGGAACACTGAAGCTTTCTTT. The encoded protein is CASSSQPGQRNTEAFF.

The V gene is TRBV5-5, the J gene TRBJ1-2; weak D call: TRBD1 (6 bases). The germline V and J ends were trimmed by 0 bases and 4 bases, with 13 bases remaining between them. Germline loops: CDR1 SGHKS, CDR2 YYEKEE (reference sequence). CDR3 size: 15 residues. CDR3 protein: CASSLVQGGGYGYTF. In DNA, the CDR3 is TGTGCCAGCAGCTTGGTCCAGGGAGGGGGCTATGGCTACACCTTC.

The V call is TRBV6-5, the J call TRBJ2-1; possibly TRBD1 for D (6 bases). Germline CDR1 and CDR2: MNHEY and SVGAGI. The CDR3 has 12 residues. Trimming removed 8 bases at V and 3 bases at J, with 8 bases between. The CDR3 nucleotides are TGTGCCAGCCGAGGGGGCTACAATGAGCAGTTCTTC. Translated: CASRGGYNEQFF.

This chain uses TRBV9 with TRBJ1-6; TRBD1 aligns across 11 bases. Germline CDR1 is SGDLS and CDR2 is YYNGEE. This CDR3 region has 15 residues. V lost 2 bases to trimming and J lost 12 bases; unmatched junction nucleotides: 7. The CDR3 spells CASSVRTGGVVPLHF. The CDR3 region has the DNA TGTGCCAGCAGCGTCCGGACAGGGGGCGTAGTACCCCTCCACTTT.

The rearrangement links TRBV19 to TRBJ1-1, with no clear D. The CDR3 is made up of 14 amino acids. Trimming stripped 5 bases from V and 1 base from J, with 11 bases between. Germline V lookup: CDR1 LNHDA, CDR2 SQIVND (reference sequence). This CDR3 is CASSASGRNTEAFF. The CDR3 region has the DNA TGTGCCAGTAGTGCCTCCGGGAGGAACACTGAAGCTTTCTTT.

This sequence joins TRBV18 and TRBJ2-7, with D perhaps matching TRBD1 (6 bases). Germline values: CDR1 KGHSH, CDR2 LQKENI. V was cut by 6 bases and J by 5 bases, with 17 bases left in between. The CDR3 covers 14 residues. DNA for the CDR3: TGTGCCAGCTCGCCAACAGGGATCCCCCACGAGCAGTACTTC. Translating gives CASSPTGIPHEQYF.

V and J are TRBV18 and TRBJ1-1; 7 nucleotides align to TRBD1. Germline CDR1 is KGHSH and CDR2 is LQKENI. This CDR3 spans 15 amino acids. Trimming cost V 3 bases and J 1 base; bases outside gene matches: 5. The CDR3 DNA reads TGTGCCAGCTCACCCCGGGGACAGACGAACACTGAAGCTTTCTTT. Translation: CASSPRGQTNTEAFF. The full variable domain, in which reference TRBV18 and TRBJ1-1 provide the parts outside the CDR3, is NAGVMQNPRHLVRRRGQEARLRCSPMKGHSHVYWYRQLPEEGLKFMVYLQKENIIDESGMPKERFSAEFPKEGPSILRIQQVVRGDSAAYFCASSPRGQTNTEAFFGQGTRLTVV.

The chain couples TRBV11-3 to TRBJ2-7; perhaps TRBD2 as D (6 bases). The V gene's germline CDR1 is SGHNT and CDR2 YENEEA. V was cut by 1 base and J by 6 bases, with 10 bases left in between. The CDR3 is 13 amino acids. The CDR3, as DNA: TGTGCCAGCAGCTTAGGTGCGGGGAGCGAGCAGTACTTC. Translating it yields CASSLGAGSEQYF.

The V gene is TRBV5-6, the J gene TRBJ1-1; no firm D call. The germline V gene has CDR1 SGHDT and CDR2 YYEEEE. The V and J ends lost 0 bases and 7 bases respectively, with 4 bases between them. CDR3 length: 11 residues. The CDR3, as DNA: TGTGCCAGCAGCTTGGTCAATGAAGCTTTCTTT. Translation gives CASSLVNEAFF.

The V gene is TRBV19, the J gene TRBJ1-1; no clear D gene. Germline values: CDR1 LNHDA, CDR2 SQIVND (reference sequence). Trimming removed 7 bases at V and 1 base at J, with 7 bases between. This CDR3 region has 12 residues. The CDR3 nucleotides read TGTGCCAGTAACGGGGAGAACACTGAAGCTTTCTTT. Encoded protein: CASNGENTEAFF.

This rearrangement joins TRBV11-3 to TRBJ1-2, with D hard to call. This CDR3 contains 16 residues. V lost 3 bases, J lost 5 bases, and 19 bases lay in between. CDR1 is SGHNT and CDR2 is YENEEA in the germline V gene. CDR3 bases: TGTGCCAGCAGCTTGATCGGCGGATCTCCCAGTTATGGCTACACCTTC. The encoded protein is CASSLIGGSPSYGYTF.

The rearrangement uses TRBV6-5 and TRBJ2-2; 7 positions agree with TRBD2. With 6 bases clipped from V and 7 bases from J, the junction kept 11 bases outside the gene matches. The CDR3 is made up of 15 amino acids. Germline V gene sequence: CDR1 MNHEY, CDR2 SVGAGI. The CDR3 nucleotides read TGTGCCAGCAGCCGGGGGGTAGCCTTCTACGGGGAGCTGTTTTTT. This encodes CASSRGVAFYGELFF.

The chain uses TRBV11-3 and TRBJ2-1, with 7 nucleotides matching TRBD2. CDR1 and CDR2 from the germline V gene are SGHNT and YENEEA. The CDR3 is 15 amino acids. V dropped 1 base and J dropped 3; count of bases not matched to a gene: 3. CDR3 sequence reads: CASSLGLADYNEQFF. As DNA, the CDR3 is TGTGCCAGCAGCTTAGGGCTAGCGGACTACAATGAGCAGTTCTTC. Full variable domain (rest looked up from reference TRBV11-3 and TRBJ2-1): EAGVVQSPRYKIIEKKQPVAFWCNPISGHNTLYWYLQNLGQGPELLIRYENEEAVDDSQLPKDRFSAERLKGVDSTLKIQPAELGDSAVYLCASSLGLADYNEQFFGPGTRLTVL.

The V and J genes are TRBV2 and TRBJ2-7; no definite D call. Germline lookup yields CDR1 SNHLY and CDR2 FYNNEI. The CDR3 totals 12 residues. Trimming pared 2 bases from V and 4 bases from J, leaving 6 bases between. CDR3: CASSESSYEQYF. The DNA for the CDR3 is TGTGCCAGCAGTGAATCGAGTTACGAGCAGTACTTC.